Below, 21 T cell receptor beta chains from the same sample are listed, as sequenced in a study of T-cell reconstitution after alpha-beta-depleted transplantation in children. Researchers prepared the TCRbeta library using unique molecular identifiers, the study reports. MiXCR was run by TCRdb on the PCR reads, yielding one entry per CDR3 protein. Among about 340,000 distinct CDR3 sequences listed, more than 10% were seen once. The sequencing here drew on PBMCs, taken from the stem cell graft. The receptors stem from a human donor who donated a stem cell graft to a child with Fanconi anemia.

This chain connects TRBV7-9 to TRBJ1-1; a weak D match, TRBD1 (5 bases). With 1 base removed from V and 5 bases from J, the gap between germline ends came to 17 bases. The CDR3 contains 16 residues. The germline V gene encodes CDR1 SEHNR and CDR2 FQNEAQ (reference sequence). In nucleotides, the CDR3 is TGTGCCAGCAGCTTAGAACCGTCCAGGGTATGGACTGAAGCTTTCTTT. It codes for CASSLEPSRVWTEAFF. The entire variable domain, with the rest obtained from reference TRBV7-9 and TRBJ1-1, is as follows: DTGVSQNPRHKITKRGQNVTFRCDPISEHNRLYWYRQTLGQGPEFLTYFQNEAQLEKSRLLSDRFSAERPKGSFSTLEIQRTEQGDSAMYLCASSLEPSRVWTEAFFGQGTRLTVV.

The CDR3 coding sequence is TGTGCCAGCAGCTTATGGCTGACTGAAGCTTTCTTT. Translating it yields CASSLWLTEAFF. V and J are TRBV7-2 and TRBJ1-1; no clear D. CDR1 is SGHTA and CDR2 is FQGNSA in the germline V gene. This CDR3 comprises 12 residues. The germline V and J ends were trimmed by 2 bases and 5 bases, with 6 bases remaining between them.

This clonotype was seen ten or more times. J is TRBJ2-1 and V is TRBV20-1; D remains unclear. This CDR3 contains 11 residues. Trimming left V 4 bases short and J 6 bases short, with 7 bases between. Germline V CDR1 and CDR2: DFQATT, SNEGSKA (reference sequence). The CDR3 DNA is TGCAGTGCTATAAAGGGCAATGAGCAGTTCTTC. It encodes CSAIKGNEQFF.

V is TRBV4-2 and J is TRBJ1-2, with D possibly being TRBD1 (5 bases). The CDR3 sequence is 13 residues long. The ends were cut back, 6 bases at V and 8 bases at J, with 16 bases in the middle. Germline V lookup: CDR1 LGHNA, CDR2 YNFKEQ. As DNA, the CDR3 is TGTGCCAGCAGGGGACCTGGACATAACGGCTACACCTTC. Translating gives CASRGPGHNGYTF.

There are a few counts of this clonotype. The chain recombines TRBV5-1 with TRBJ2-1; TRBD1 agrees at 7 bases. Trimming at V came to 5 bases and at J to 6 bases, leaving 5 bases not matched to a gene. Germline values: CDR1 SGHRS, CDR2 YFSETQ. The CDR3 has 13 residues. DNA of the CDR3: TGCGCCAGCAGTCAGACAGGGATCAATGAGCAGTTCTTC. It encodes CASSQTGINEQFF.

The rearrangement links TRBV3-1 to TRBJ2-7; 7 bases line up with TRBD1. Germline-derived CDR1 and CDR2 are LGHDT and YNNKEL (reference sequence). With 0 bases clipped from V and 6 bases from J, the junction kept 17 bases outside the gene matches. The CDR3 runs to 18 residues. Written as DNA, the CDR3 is TGTGCCAGCAGCCAAGAAGGGGGCGGCAGAGGTTTTGACGGCGAGCAGTACTTC. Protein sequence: CASSQEGGGRGFDGEQYF.

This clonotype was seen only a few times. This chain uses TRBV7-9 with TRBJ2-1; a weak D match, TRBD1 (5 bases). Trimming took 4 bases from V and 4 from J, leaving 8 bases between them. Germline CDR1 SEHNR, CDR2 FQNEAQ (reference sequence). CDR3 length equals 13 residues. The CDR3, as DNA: TGTGCCAGCAGCTCGGACAAATACAATGAGCAGTTCTTC. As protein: CASSSDKYNEQFF.

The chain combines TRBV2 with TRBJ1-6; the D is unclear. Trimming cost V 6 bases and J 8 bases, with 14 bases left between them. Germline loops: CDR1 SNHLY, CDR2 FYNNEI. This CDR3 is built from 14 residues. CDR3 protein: CASSRIYGDSPLHF. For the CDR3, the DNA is TGTGCCAGCAGCAGAATATACGGAGATTCACCCCTCCACTTT. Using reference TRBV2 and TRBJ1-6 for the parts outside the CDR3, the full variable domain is EPEVTQTPSHQVTQMGQEVILRCVPISNHLYFYWYRQILGQKVEFLVSFYNNEISEKSEIFDDQFSVERPDGSNFTLKIRSTKLEDSAMYFCASSRIYGDSPLHFGNGTRLTVT.

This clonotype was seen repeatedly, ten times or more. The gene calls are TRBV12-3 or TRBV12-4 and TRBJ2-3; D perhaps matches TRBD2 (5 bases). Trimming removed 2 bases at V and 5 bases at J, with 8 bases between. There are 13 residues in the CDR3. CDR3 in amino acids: CASSLRREDTQYF. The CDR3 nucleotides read TGTGCCAGCAGTTTACGCCGGGAAGATACGCAGTATTTT.

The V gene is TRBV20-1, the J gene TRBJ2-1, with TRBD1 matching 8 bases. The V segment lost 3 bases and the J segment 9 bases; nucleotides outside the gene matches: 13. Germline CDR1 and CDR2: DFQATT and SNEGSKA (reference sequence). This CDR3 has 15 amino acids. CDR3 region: CSARANGQGFPEQFF. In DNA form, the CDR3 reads TGCAGTGCTAGGGCGAATGGACAGGGATTCCCTGAGCAGTTCTTC.

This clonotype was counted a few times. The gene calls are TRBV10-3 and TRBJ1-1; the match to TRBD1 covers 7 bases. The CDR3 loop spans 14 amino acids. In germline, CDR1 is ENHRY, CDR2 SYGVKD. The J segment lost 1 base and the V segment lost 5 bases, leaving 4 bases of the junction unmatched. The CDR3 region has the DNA TGTGCCATCAGTTCACAGGGGAGGAACACTGAAGCTTTCTTT. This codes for CAISSQGRNTEAFF.

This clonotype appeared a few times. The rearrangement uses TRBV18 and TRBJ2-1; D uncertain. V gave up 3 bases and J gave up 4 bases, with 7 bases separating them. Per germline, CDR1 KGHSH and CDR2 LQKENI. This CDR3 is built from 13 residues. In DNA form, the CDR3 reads TGTGCCAGCTCACCCCTAAATTACAATGAGCAGTTCTTC. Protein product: CASSPLNYNEQFF.

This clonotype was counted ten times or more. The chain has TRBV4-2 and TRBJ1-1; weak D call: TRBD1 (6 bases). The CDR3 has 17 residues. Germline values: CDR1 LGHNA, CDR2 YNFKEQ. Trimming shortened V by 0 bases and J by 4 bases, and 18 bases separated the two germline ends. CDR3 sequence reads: CASSQDDTRGRGTEAFF. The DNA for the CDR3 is TGTGCCAGCAGCCAAGATGATACGAGGGGCAGGGGCACTGAAGCTTTCTTT.

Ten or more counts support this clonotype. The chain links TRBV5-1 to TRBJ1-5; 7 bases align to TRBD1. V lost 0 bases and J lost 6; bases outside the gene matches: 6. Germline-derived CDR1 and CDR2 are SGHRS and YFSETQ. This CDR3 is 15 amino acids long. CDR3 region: CASSLGTGGSQPQHF. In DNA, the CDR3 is TGCGCCAGCAGCTTGGGGACAGGTGGGAGTCAGCCCCAGCATTTT. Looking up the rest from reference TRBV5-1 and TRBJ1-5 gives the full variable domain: KAGVTQTPRYLIKTRGQQVTLSCSPISGHRSVSWYQQTPGQGLQFLFEYFSETQRNKGNFPGRFSGRQFSNSRSEMNVSTLELGDSALYLCASSLGTGGSQPQHFGDGTRLSIL.

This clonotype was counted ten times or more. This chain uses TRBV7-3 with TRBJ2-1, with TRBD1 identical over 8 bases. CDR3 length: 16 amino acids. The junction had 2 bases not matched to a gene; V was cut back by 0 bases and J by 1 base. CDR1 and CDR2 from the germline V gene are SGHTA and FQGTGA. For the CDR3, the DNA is TGTGCCAGCAGCTTAACTTGGACAGGGTCCTACAATGAGCAGTTCTTC. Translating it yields CASSLTWTGSYNEQFF.

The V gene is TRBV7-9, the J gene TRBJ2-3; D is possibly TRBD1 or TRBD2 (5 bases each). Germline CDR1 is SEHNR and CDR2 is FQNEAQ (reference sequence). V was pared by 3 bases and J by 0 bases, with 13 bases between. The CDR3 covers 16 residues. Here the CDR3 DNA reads TGTGCCAGCAGCTTGGGGGACGCCACTAGCACAGATACGCAGTATTTT. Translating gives CASSLGDATSTDTQYF.

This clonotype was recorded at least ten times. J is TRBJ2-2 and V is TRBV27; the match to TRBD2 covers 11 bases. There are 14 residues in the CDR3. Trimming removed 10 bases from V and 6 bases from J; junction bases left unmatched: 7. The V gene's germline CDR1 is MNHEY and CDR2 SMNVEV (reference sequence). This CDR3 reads CATFSGGESGELFF. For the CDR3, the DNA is TGTGCCACATTTAGCGGGGGGGAATCCGGGGAGCTGTTTTTT.

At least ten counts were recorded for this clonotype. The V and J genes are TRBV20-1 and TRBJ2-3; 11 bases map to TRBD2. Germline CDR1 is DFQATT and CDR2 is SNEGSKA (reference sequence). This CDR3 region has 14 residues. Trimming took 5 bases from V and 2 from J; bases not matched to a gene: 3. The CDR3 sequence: CSALAGGHTDTQYF. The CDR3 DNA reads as TGCAGTGCTTTAGCGGGGGGGCACACAGATACGCAGTATTTT.

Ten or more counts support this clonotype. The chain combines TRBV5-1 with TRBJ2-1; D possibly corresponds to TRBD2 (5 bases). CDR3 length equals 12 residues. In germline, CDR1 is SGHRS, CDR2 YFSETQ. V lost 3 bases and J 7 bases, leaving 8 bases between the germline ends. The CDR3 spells CASSSSGNEQFF. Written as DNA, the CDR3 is TGCGCCAGCAGCTCCTCGGGGAATGAGCAGTTCTTC.

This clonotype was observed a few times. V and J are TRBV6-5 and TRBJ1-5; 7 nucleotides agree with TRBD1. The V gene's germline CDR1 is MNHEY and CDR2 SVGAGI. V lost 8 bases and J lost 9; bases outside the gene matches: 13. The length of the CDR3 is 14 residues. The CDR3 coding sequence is TGTGCCAGCTCAGTAGTACAGGGGTATTTGCCCCAGCATTTT. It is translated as CASSVVQGYLPQHF.

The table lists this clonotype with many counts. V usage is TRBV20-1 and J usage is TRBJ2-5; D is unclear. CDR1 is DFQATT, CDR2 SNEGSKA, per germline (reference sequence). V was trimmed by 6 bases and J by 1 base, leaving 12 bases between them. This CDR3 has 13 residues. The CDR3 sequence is CSAHVDIQETQYF. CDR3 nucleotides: TGCAGTGCCCACGTTGATATCCAAGAGACCCAGTACTTC.